This T cell receptor (beta chain) was found in a study of spatial heterogeneity in lung cancer. On the study more broadly: A total of approximately 75 untreated early-stage non-small cell lung cancer patients served as donors. In cases with available follow-up PBMC samples, these were sequenced at a median of about two years after resection. Findings and caveats of the study: In blood, ubiquitous expanded tumor TCRs appeared more at resection than follow-up.

Comments on this clonotype: Its antigen is currently unknown.

Losses at the gene ends were 5 bases for V and 2 bases for J; bases not matched to a gene: 6. The CDR3 totals 13 residues. The germline gives CDR1 DFQATT, CDR2 SNEGSKA (reference sequence). Every TCR cDNA molecule bore a unique molecular identifier. Via MiXCR, TCRdb re-called the 5' RACE reads, giving one row per CDR3 protein. The sample has about 52,000 distinct CDR3 sequences; under 8% are singletons. The time point was: blood at routine non-recurrence follow-up after resection. Whole RNA, which was extracted from tumor, nontumor lung tissue or frozen PBMC, was sequenced without any cell sorting. This sequence originates from a female donor with early-stage non-small cell lung cancer. The chain has TRBV20-1 and TRBJ2-7; TRBD1 aligns across 7 bases. The source was PBMCs, collected at follow-up. The CDR3 DNA reads TGCAGTGCTTACAGGGGTTATGCCTACGAGCAGTACTTC. Amino acid sequence: CSAYRGYAYEQYF.